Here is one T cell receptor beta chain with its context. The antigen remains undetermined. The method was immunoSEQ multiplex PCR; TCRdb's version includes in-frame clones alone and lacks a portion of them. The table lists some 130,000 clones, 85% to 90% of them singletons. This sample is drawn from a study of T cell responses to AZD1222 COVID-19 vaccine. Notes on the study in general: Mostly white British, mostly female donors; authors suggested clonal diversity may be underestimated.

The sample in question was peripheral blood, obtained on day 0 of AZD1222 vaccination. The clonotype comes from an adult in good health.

The CDR3 loop reads CASSLGPTAYGYTF. CDR3 DNA sequence: TGTGCCAGCAGCTTGGGCCCGACAGCCTATGGCTACACCTTC. The chain has TRBV7-2 and TRBJ1-2, with D possibly matching TRBD1 (5 bases). The CDR3 has 14 residues. Trimming stripped 3 bases from V and 4 bases from J, with 12 bases between. Germline V gene lookup returns CDR1 SGHTA and CDR2 FQGNSA.